Listed below are T cell receptor beta chains from one sample, sequenced in a study of blood T cell repertoires in COVID-19. TCRdb keeps only in-frame clones here, not all; method: immunoSEQ multiplex PCR. Here the sample spans some 41,000 clones, around 85% being singletons. The specimen sequenced was peripheral blood. The receptors originated from a man aged 40-49 years with active or convalescent COVID-19. The CDR3 runs from the conserved cysteine through the conserved F or W. A D gene is named only where the DNA matches it firmly. Clone sizes are given selectively: once, few, many, or a class where the clone is expanded.

>13|TRBJ2-7|TRBV29-1|TRBD1|-
CSVEFGTGHEQYF
TGCAGCGTTGAGTTCGGGACAGGCCACGAGCAGTACTTC
>10|TRBJ1-2|TRBV7-9|-|-
CASSLEVPGF
TGTGCCAGCAGCTTAGAGGTCCCGGGCTTC
>13|TRBJ1-3|TRBV4-2|-|-
CASSQDVSNTIYF
TGTGCCAGCAGCCAAGATGTCAGTAACACCATATATTTT
>14|TRBJ1-1|TRBV4-1|TRBD1|-
CASSQNRGNTEAFF
TGCGCCAGCAGCCAAAACAGGGGGAACACTGAAGCTTTCTTT
>14|TRBJ1-2|TRBV11-2|TRBD1|few
CASSPQDRGGGYTF
TGTGCCAGCAGCCCCCAGGACAGGGGTGGTGGCTACACCTTC
>15|TRBJ2-7|TRBV19|TRBD2|-
CASRGTSGASYEQYF
TGTGCCAGTAGAGGAACTAGCGGGGCCTCCTACGAGCAGTACTTC
>20|TRBJ2-3|TRBV10-3|TRBD2|-
CAIPTGRLGTSGRETDTQYF
TGTGCCATCCCCACGGGGAGGCTCGGGACTAGCGGGAGGGAGACAGATACGCAGTATTTT
>12|TRBJ1-1|TRBV7-2|-|-
CASSYLQGLAFF
TGTGCCAGCAGCTACCTCCAGGGGTTGGCTTTCTTT
>13|TRBJ1-2|TRBV12-3/TRBV12-4|-|-
CASSPNRDYGYTF
TGTGCCAGCAGCCCAAACAGGGACTATGGCTACACCTTC
>14|TRBJ2-1|TRBV4-3|-|once
CASSQASSYNEQFF
TGCGCCAGCAGCCAAGCTAGCTCCTACAATGAGCAGTTCTTC
>14|TRBJ2-7|TRBV19|TRBD1|-
CASSIAGQAYEQYF
TGTGCCAGTAGTATAGCTGGACAGGCCTACGAGCAGTACTTC
>13|TRBJ2-1|TRBV27|-|few
CASSLDGLNEQFF
TGTGCCAGCAGTTTGGACGGACTCAATGAGCAGTTCTTC
>16|TRBJ2-7|TRBV25-1|-|-
CASSGTNRVSNWEQYF
TGTGCCAGCAGTGGTACCAACAGGGTCTCTAATTGGGAGCAGTACTTC
>15|TRBJ2-5|TRBV5-6|-|-
CASSLSALGLETQYF
TGTGCCAGCAGCTTGTCGGCTTTGGGGCTAGAGACCCAGTACTTC
>16|TRBJ1-4|TRBV18|TRBD1|once
CASSLSTGGTNEKLFF
TGTGCCAGCTCACTATCGACAGGGGGGACTAATGAAAAACTGTTTTTT
>15|TRBJ1-4|TRBV30|TRBD1|-
CAWSSPGQGFEKLFF
TGTGCCTGGAGTTCCCCGGGACAGGGGTTCGAAAAACTGTTTTTT
>11|TRBJ1-2|TRBV20-1|-|-
CSASQGSGYTF
TGCAGTGCTAGTCAGGGGTCGGGCTACACCTTC
>15|TRBJ1-3|TRBV7-8|-|-
CASSLVAGTGNTIYF
TGTGCCAGCAGCTTAGTAGCGGGCACTGGAAACACCATATATTTT
>15|TRBJ2-1|TRBV12-5|TRBD2|-
CASGLVSGGYNEQFF
TGTGCTAGTGGTTTGGTAAGCGGGGGGTACAATGAGCAGTTCTTC
>15|TRBJ1-2|TRBV5-4|TRBD1|-
CASSSAGQGNYGYTF
TGTGCCAGCAGCAGCGCTGGACAGGGCAACTATGGCTACACCTTC
>14|TRBJ2-3|TRBV6-4|TRBD2|few
CASSGGGATDTQYF
TGTGCCAGCAGTGGCGGGGGGGCCACAGATACGCAGTATTTT
>17|TRBJ1-5|TRBV4-1|-|-
CASSQELRRQSNQPQHF
TGCGCCAGCAGCCAAGAGTTAAGGAGACAGTCGAATCAGCCCCAGCATTTT
>17|TRBJ1-1|TRBV25-1|TRBD1|once
CASSELKAGGSVGEAFF
TGTGCCAGCAGTGAATTAAAGGCAGGGGGCTCGGTCGGTGAAGCTTTCTTT